This record concerns one T cell receptor beta chain sequence. Its antigen is still unknown. This sample is drawn from a study of T cells in Graves' hyperthyroidism and ophthalmopathy. Diagnosis of hyperthyroidism was new in patients aged 18 to 65, and its duration was under 2 months. Exclusion followed for patients with uncontrolled infection, other autoimmune disease, pregnancy or lactation. The V gene's germline CDR1 is MNHEY and CDR2 SVGEGT. V dropped 4 bases and J dropped 0 bases, with 12 bases sitting between them. The CDR3 extends over 15 amino acids. The CDR3 regions of TCR beta were amplified from RNA transcripts. HTBI primers were used for first-round RT-PCR of the TCR CDR3. MiXCR was run by TCRdb on the multiplex PCR reads, yielding one entry per CDR3 protein. The sample lists about 300,000 distinct CDR3 sequences, around a quarter occurring once. Overall study results and limits: A model using 13 V-J features told ophthalmopathy apart from stable hyperthyroidism.

The sequenced sample consisted of blood. The V and J genes are TRBV6-2 or TRBV6-3 and TRBJ1-1; D possibly corresponds to TRBD1 (5 bases). This TCR was recovered from a middle-aged man with Graves' hyperthyroidism that later progressed to Graves' ophthalmopathy. CDR3 in amino acids: CASSWGLSMNTEAFF. The CDR3 bases are TGTGCCAGCAGTTGGGGCCTCTCCATGAACACTGAAGCTTTCTTT.